This entry features one TCR beta chain sequence. The antigen remains undetermined. These data originate in a study of radiotherapy plus CTLA-4 blockade in lung cancer. Study background: Patients showed objective responses in about 20% of cases and disease control in 31%.

Study-level findings and limits: There was expansion of tumor-derived TCR clones in blood after radiotherapy plus ipilimumab.

Germline-derived CDR1 and CDR2 are SGHAT and FQNNGV. CDR3 length equals 10 residues. Using immunoSEQ multiplex PCR, the repertoire was profiled, and TCRdb retains in-frame clones only, with some absent. The repertoire holds tens of thousands of clones, with about 77% as singletons. This specimen consisted of peripheral blood, obtained from a patient treated with radiotherapy plus ipilimumab. The receptor was derived from a human donor with non-small cell lung cancer whose response to radiotherapy plus ipilimumab could not be evaluated. The rearrangement links TRBV11-2 to TRBJ2-5; D not resolved. Gene TRBJ2-7 matches the end of the DNA better, so the J call may be wrong. DNA of the CDR3: TGTGCCAGCAGCTTAGTCGAGCAGTACTTC. Its translation is CASSLVEQYF.